This T cell receptor beta chain is from a study of shared clonotypes between healthy human individuals. Study summary: Those who served as donors were a couple of women and three men between the ages of 18 and 49.

CD45RA-negative memory and CD45RA+ naive subsets were split from the CD4+ cells. Turning to this clone: Its cognate antigen is unknown. Additional DNA sequences in this sample encode the identical CDR3.

Study-level findings and limits: In having few donors, the study represented limited genetic and exposure-history diversity.

V was shortened by 5 bases and J by 2 bases, with 9 bases between the two germline ends. This CDR3 region has 13 residues. The germline V gene has CDR1 SGHTA and CDR2 FQGTGA. Assay used: immunoSEQ multiplex PCR; TCRdb lists only in-frame clones, some missing. The sample includes under 1,100,000 clones, roughly 74% of them seen just once. The rearrangement uses TRBV7-3 and TRBJ1-1; D remains unclear. This TCR derives from a man aged 18-30 years in good health. Some clones in this sample may be carry-over from other donors' samples. Sample: memory CD4+ T cells from PBMCs. Stated subset: CD45RA-negative fraction. CDR3 loop: CASSPGLNTEAFF. The CDR3 bases are TGTGCCAGCAGCCCGGGCTTAAACACTGAAGCTTTCTTT.